These 11 T cell receptor beta chains were sequenced from one sample in a study of T cell repertoires in cytomegalovirus infection (dated by TCRdb to 2018 to 2020). The sample was run on an Illumina HiSeq 1500. TCRdb took the public reads, trimmed them with fastp at Q25, ran MiXCR for clone calling and kept in-frame beta chains. Rows matching on CDR3 protein sequence are summarized as one entry with the most common DNA and genes. The sample table shows about 190,000 distinct CDR3 sequences, and about a tenth are seen once. The ten largest clones take up approximately 4.3% of the sample. The specimen sequenced was PBMCs. These receptors were collected from a human donor in good health (CMV status not recorded). Some clones in this sample may be carry-over from other donors' samples.

This clonotype was seen many times. The chain joins TRBV7-8 to TRBJ2-1; 12 bases are shared with TRBD2. With V trimmed by 3 bases and J by 6 bases, 6 bases remained unmatched. This CDR3 comprises 16 residues. CDR1 is SGHVS and CDR2 is FQNEAQ in the germline V gene. The CDR3 nucleotides read TGTGCCAGCAGCTTCCGGACTAGCGGGACTTCCAATGAGCAGTTCTTC. The encoded protein is CASSFRTSGTSNEQFF. The variable domain in full, completed from reference TRBV7-8 and TRBJ2-1, reads GAGVSQSPRYKVAKRGQDVALRCDPISGHVSLFWYQQALGQGPEFLTYFQNEAQLDKSGLPSDRFFAERPEGSVSTLKIQRTQQEDSAVYLCASSFRTSGTSNEQFFGPGTRLTVL.

This clonotype was counted many times. This sequence joins TRBV7-8 and TRBJ2-5, with 12 bases aligning to TRBD2. The CDR3 extends over 15 amino acids. Unmatched junction bases numbered 2, after V lost 4 bases and J lost 2 bases. The germline V gene encodes CDR1 SGHVS and CDR2 FQNEAQ. As DNA, the CDR3 is TGTGCCAGCAGCTCCGGACTAGCGGGACAAGAGACCCAGTACTTC. Translation gives CASSSGLAGQETQYF.

A few counts support this clonotype. This chain connects TRBV28 to TRBJ1-2; a weak D match, TRBD1 (5 bases). V gave up 7 bases and J gave up 1 base, with 16 bases separating them. The CDR3 spans 15 residues. The germline gives CDR1 MDHEN, CDR2 SYDVKM. In DNA, the CDR3 is TGTGCCAGCAATAAAGACAGATTCATTAACTATGGCTACACCTTC. Translating it yields CASNKDRFINYGYTF.

This clonotype was seen many times. The V call is TRBV6-2 or TRBV6-3, the J call TRBJ2-2, with D unresolved. V was clipped by 5 bases and J by 2 bases, with 9 bases between them. Germline V gives CDR1 MNHEY, CDR2 SVGEGT. This CDR3 contains 14 residues. The CDR3 spells CASSRLSNTGELFF. In nucleotides, the CDR3 is TGTGCCAGCAGTAGACTTTCTAACACCGGGGAGCTGTTTTTT.

The table lists this clonotype with a few counts. The chain links TRBV15 to TRBJ2-3; possible D gene TRBD2, 6 bases. V shed 8 bases and J shed 0 bases, with 9 bases lying between them. CDR3 length equals 13 residues. Per the germline V gene, CDR1 is LNHNV and CDR2 is YYDKDF (reference sequence). CDR3 in amino acids: CATGGTSTDTQYF. For the CDR3, the DNA is TGTGCCACCGGGGGGACTAGCACAGATACGCAGTATTTT.

The J gene is TRBJ1-1, the V gene TRBV4-3; the D is unclear. There are 13 residues in the CDR3. V lost 6 bases, J lost 0 bases, and 8 bases lay in between. Germline V gene sequence: CDR1 LGHNA, CDR2 YSLEER. CDR3 DNA sequence: TGCGCCAGCAGGGAGGGCATGAACACTGAAGCTTTCTTT. It specifies CASREGMNTEAFF.

This clonotype was counted at least ten times. This chain links TRBV7-2 with TRBJ1-3; D ambiguous. This CDR3 contains 15 residues. Germline V gene sequence: CDR1 SGHTA, CDR2 FQGNSA. V was shortened by 2 bases and J by 8 bases, with 16 bases between the two germline ends. The CDR3 bases are TGTGCCAGCAGCTTATCGTCATCGGGATCACACACCATATATTTT. It translates to CASSLSSSGSHTIYF.

There are many counts of this clonotype. The rearrangement uses TRBV28 and TRBJ2-3, with 9 bases identical to TRBD2. V lost 5 bases and J lost 7; bases outside the gene matches: 7. This CDR3 region has 14 residues. The germline CDR1 and CDR2 sequences are MDHEN and SYDVKM. CDR3 DNA sequence: TGTGCCAGCAGTATCACGACTAGCGGCAATACGCAGTATTTT. Translated: CASSITTSGNTQYF.

This clonotype was seen at least ten times. The chain has TRBV19 and TRBJ2-7; TRBD1 aligns across 7 bases. Unmatched junction bases numbered 10, after V lost 5 bases and J lost 3 bases. The CDR3 length is 15 residues. Germline V gene sequence: CDR1 LNHDA, CDR2 SQIVND (reference sequence). This chain's CDR3 is CASSQGQTANYEQYF. Written as DNA, the CDR3 is TGTGCCAGTAGTCAGGGACAGACGGCCAACTACGAGCAGTACTTC.

This clonotype was seen more than once but under ten times. The chain couples TRBV5-1 to TRBJ1-1; 8 bases map to TRBD1. Germline V gene lookup returns CDR1 SGHRS and CDR2 YFSETQ. This CDR3 has 14 residues. V shed 4 bases, J shed 4 bases, and the junction held 6 bases outside the gene matches. In DNA form, the CDR3 reads TGCGCCAGCAGCCCGGACAGGGAGGGCACTGAAGCTTTCTTT. Translation gives CASSPDREGTEAFF.

This rearrangement joins TRBV30 to TRBJ1-1, with TRBD1 identical over 9 bases. Germline V lookup: CDR1 GTSNPN, CDR2 SVGIG (reference sequence). Losses at the gene ends were 5 bases for V and 3 bases for J; bases not matched to a gene: 13. There are 16 residues in the CDR3. CDR3 sequence reads: CAWPGQGYFGDTEAFF. DNA of the CDR3: TGTGCCTGGCCGGGACAGGGCTACTTTGGGGACACTGAAGCTTTCTTT.